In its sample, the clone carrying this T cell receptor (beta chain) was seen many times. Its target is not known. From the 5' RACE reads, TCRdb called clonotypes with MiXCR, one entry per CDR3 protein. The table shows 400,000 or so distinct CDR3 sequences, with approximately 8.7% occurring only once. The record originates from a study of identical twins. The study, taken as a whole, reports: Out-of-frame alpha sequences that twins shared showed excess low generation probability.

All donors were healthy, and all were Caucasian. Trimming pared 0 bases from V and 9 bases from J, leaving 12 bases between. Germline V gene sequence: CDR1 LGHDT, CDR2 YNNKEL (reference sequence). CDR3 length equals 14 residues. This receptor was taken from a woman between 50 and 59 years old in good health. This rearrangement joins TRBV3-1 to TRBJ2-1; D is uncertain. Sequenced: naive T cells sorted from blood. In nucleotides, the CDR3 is TGTGCCAGCAGCCAAGATAGGGTAGTTGTTGAGCAGTTCTTC. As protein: CASSQDRVVVEQFF.